Below, 21 T cell receptor beta chains from the same sample are listed, as sequenced in a study of blood T cell repertoires in COVID-19. This table comes from immunoSEQ multiplex PCR, and its TCRdb copy is limited to in-frame clones, with some not included. The sample consists of over 400,000 clones, approximately 90% of them appearing once. Sequenced: PBMCs or T cells enriched from blood (not recorded which). These receptors were taken from a woman aged 60-70 years who had recovered from COVID-19.

This chain uses TRBV3-1 (or the pseudogene TRBV3-2) with TRBJ2-3, with 9 bases lining up with TRBD1. The CDR3 has 16 amino acids. Germline-derived CDR1 and CDR2 are LGHDT and YNNKEL (reference sequence). V lost 0 bases and J lost 3; bases outside the gene matches: 4. In DNA form, the CDR3 reads TGTGCCAGCAGCCAAGACGGGGACAGGGCTACAGATACGCAGTATTTT. It encodes CASSQDGDRATDTQYF.

Note on this clone: The sample has other DNA sequences that encode this CDR3 too. The chain uses TRBV3-1 (or the pseudogene TRBV3-2) and TRBJ1-1; tentative D call: TRBD1 (6 bases). The CDR3 is made up of 13 amino acids. The V gene's germline CDR1 is LGHDT and CDR2 YNNKEL (reference sequence). Trimming shortened V by 1 base and J by 4 bases, and 7 bases separated the two germline ends. The CDR3 region has the DNA TGTGCCAGCAGCCAAGGAGGGGGCACTGAAGCTTTCTTT. It codes for CASSQGGGTEAFF.

This chain joins TRBV10-3 and TRBJ1-3, with 7 bases matching TRBD1. The V and J ends lost 2 bases and 0 bases, in that order; junction bases with no gene match: 1. This CDR3 is built from 15 residues. Germline-derived CDR1 and CDR2 are ENHRY and SYGVKD. CDR3 protein: CAISEGTVSGNTIYF. CDR3 bases: TGTGCCATCAGTGAGGGGACAGTCTCTGGAAACACCATATATTTT.

The chain links TRBV2 to TRBJ2-1; possible D gene TRBD2, 5 bases. CDR1 SNHLY and CDR2 FYNNEI come from the germline V gene. V lost 1 base and J lost 8, with 9 bases in between. CDR3 length: 13 residues. The CDR3 DNA is TGTGCCAGCAGTGAAGGACTAAGGGATGAGCAGTTCTTC. It is translated as CASSEGLRDEQFF.

The rearrangement uses TRBV7-2 and TRBJ1-1; 7 nucleotides align to TRBD1. The CDR3 is 16 amino acids. Looked up from germline, CDR1 is SGHTA and CDR2 is FQGNSA. V shed 3 bases, J shed 3 bases, and the junction held 10 bases outside the gene matches. In DNA, the CDR3 is TGTGCCAGCAGCTTCGATAACAGGGGTTCGCACACTGAAGCTTTCTTT. Encoded protein: CASSFDNRGSHTEAFF.

The chain uses TRBV20-1 and TRBJ2-7; D remains unclear. CDR1 is DFQATT, CDR2 SNEGSKA, per germline (reference sequence). The V gene lost 0 bases and the J gene lost 4 bases, with 4 bases spanning the gap. CDR3 length: 11 residues. The CDR3 region is CSARDYYEQYF. CDR3 in DNA: TGCAGTGCTAGAGACTATTACGAGCAGTACTTC.

The V call is TRBV21-1, the J call TRBJ2-1; TRBD1, the D gene given by the table, was not confirmed from the DNA. TRBV21-1 is classified as a pseudogene. This CDR3 region has 13 residues. Written as DNA, the CDR3 is TGTGCCAGAGAGGACAGGGGGGGCAATGAGCAGTTCTTC. Encoded protein: CAREDRGGNEQFF.

The V call is TRBV21-1, the J call TRBJ2-6; TRBD2, the table's D call, was not compared with the DNA. TRBV21-1 is recorded as a pseudogene. The CDR3 length is 18 residues. The CDR3 protein is CASSKVSQLCSGANVLTF. CDR3 bases: TGTGCCAGCAGCAAAGTCTCGCAACTCTGCTCTGGGGCCAACGTCCTGACTTTC.

The V gene is TRBV4-2, the J gene TRBJ2-7; 9 bases match TRBD1. The J segment lost 2 bases and the V segment lost 3 bases, leaving 11 bases of the junction unmatched. The length of the CDR3 is 17 residues. Per germline, CDR1 LGHNA and CDR2 YNFKEQ. CDR3 residues: CASSQSFPGQGAYEQYF. CDR3 DNA sequence: TGTGCCAGCAGCCAGAGCTTTCCGGGACAGGGAGCCTACGAGCAGTACTTC.

This chain connects TRBV7-6 to TRBJ1-2; 7 nucleotides agree with TRBD1. The CDR3 is made up of 15 amino acids. J was trimmed by 4 bases and V by 1 base; bases with no gene match: 6. The V gene's germline CDR1 is SGHVS and CDR2 FNYEAQ. CDR3 region: CASSLDKGGLYGYTF. Here the CDR3 DNA reads TGTGCCAGCAGCTTAGATAAAGGGGGCCTCTATGGCTACACCTTC.

This sequence joins TRBV6-6 and TRBJ1-1; maybe TRBD1 (5 bases). Trimming shortened V by 7 bases and J by 8 bases, and 17 bases separated the two germline ends. Germline loops: CDR1 MNHNY, CDR2 SVGAGI (reference sequence). The CDR3 sequence is 13 residues long. The DNA for the CDR3 is TGTGCCAGCACCGGGGGGAGGAGGGCCGAAGCTTTCTTT. Translating it yields CASTGGRRAEAFF.

The genes are TRBV7-6 and TRBJ2-3; 8 nucleotides align to TRBD2. This CDR3 comprises 14 residues. Trimming took 8 bases from V and 6 from J; bases not matched to a gene: 10. Germline CDR1 reads SGHVS; CDR2 reads FNYEAQ. CDR3 nucleotides: TGTGCCAGCTCCCCGGGGGGGGGCAGGGATACGCAGTATTTT. Its protein is CASSPGGGRDTQYF.

Of note for this clone: Other DNA sequences in the same sample also yield this CDR3. The chain combines TRBV24-1 with TRBJ1-2; no definite D call. V was trimmed by 4 bases and J by 0 bases, leaving 8 bases between them. The CDR3 runs 14 residues. Germline CDR1 and CDR2: KGHDR and SFDVKD. CDR3 sequence (DNA): TGTGCCACCAGTGACCGCGGAGCTAACTATGGCTACACCTTC. It codes for CATSDRGANYGYTF.

This clone was recorded once. The CDR3 protein is CASSLARGGSHSPLHF. CDR3 coding DNA: TGTGCCAGCAGTTTAGCTAGGGGGGGGAGTCACTCACCCCTCCACTTT. The chain joins TRBV28 to TRBJ1-6, with D possibly matching TRBD1 (6 bases). The CDR3 has 16 residues. Trimming cost V 2 bases and J 10 bases, with 18 bases left between them. The germline gives CDR1 MDHEN, CDR2 SYDVKM.

The chain joins TRBV6-5 to TRBJ2-7; 7 bases fit TRBD1. Per germline, CDR1 MNHEY and CDR2 SVGAGI. V lost 6 bases, J lost 2 bases, and 7 bases stayed unmatched. This CDR3 is 14 amino acids long. CDR3 DNA sequence: TGTGCCAGCAGGCAGGGGGTAGGAACCTACGAGCAGTACTTC. It encodes CASRQGVGTYEQYF.

This clone was picked up one time. The rearrangement joins TRBV3-1 (or the pseudogene TRBV3-2) to TRBJ2-7; tentatively, D is TRBD1 (6 bases). Germline V gene data show CDR1 as LGHDT and CDR2 as YNNKEL (reference sequence). V gave up 3 bases and J gave up 4 bases, with 7 bases separating them. This CDR3 spans 12 amino acids. The CDR3 coding sequence is TGTGCCAGCAGCCATGGACAGTACGAGCAGTACGTC. Translating gives CASSHGQYEQYV.

The rearrangement uses TRBV29-1 and TRBJ2-2; 8 bases are a match to TRBD1. CDR3 length: 14 residues. V lost 5 bases and J lost 0; bases outside the gene matches: 2. The germline CDR1 and CDR2 sequences are SQVTM and ANQGSEA. CDR3: CSVLTGANTGELFF. The CDR3 bases are TGCAGCGTTCTGACAGGGGCGAACACCGGGGAGCTGTTTTTT.

The chain recombines TRBV5-1 with TRBJ2-7, with a tentative D call TRBD1 (6 bases). The CDR3 has 12 residues. Germline assignment: CDR1 SGHRS and CDR2 YFSETQ. V lost 1 base and J 5 bases, leaving 7 bases between the germline ends. The CDR3 is CASSLSGDEQYF. The CDR3, as DNA: TGCGCCAGCAGCTTGTCAGGGGACGAGCAGTACTTC. The full variable domain, completed using reference TRBV5-1 and TRBJ2-7, is KAGVTQTPRYLIKTRGQQVTLSCSPISGHRSVSWYQQTPGQGLQFLFEYFSETQRNKGNFPGRFSGRQFSNSRSEMNVSTLELGDSALYLCASSLSGDEQYFGPGTRLTVT.

The V gene is TRBV5-1, the J gene TRBJ1-3; TRBD1 is a possible D gene (5 bases). The germline gives CDR1 SGHRS, CDR2 YFSETQ. V was pared by 0 bases and J by 2 bases, with 9 bases between. This CDR3 is 15 amino acids long. CDR3 region: CASSLGATAGNTIYF. The CDR3 DNA sequence: TGCGCCAGCAGCTTGGGTGCGACAGCTGGAAACACCATATATTTT.

The V gene is TRBV5-4, the J gene TRBJ2-1; D uncertain. The CDR3 contains 14 residues. Per germline, CDR1 SGHNT and CDR2 YYREEE (reference sequence). Trimming removed 0 bases at V and 7 bases at J, with 11 bases between. Here the CDR3 reads CASSLGSTVNEQFF. CDR3 sequence (DNA): TGTGCCAGCAGCTTGGGATCGACTGTGAATGAGCAGTTCTTC.

The chain employs TRBV15 and TRBJ2-7, with TRBD1 matching over 9 bases. J was trimmed by 5 bases and V by 4 bases; bases with no gene match: 3. Germline V gives CDR1 LNHNV, CDR2 YYDKDF (reference sequence). This CDR3 has 13 residues. The CDR3, as DNA: TGTGCCACCAGCAACAGGGGGCGAAACGAGCAGTACTTC. It is translated as CATSNRGRNEQYF.